This T cell receptor (beta chain) was retrieved from a study of blood T cell repertoires in COVID-19. The overall study: The analysed material was cDNA or gDNA that came from T cells, B-cell-depleted T cells, or PBMCs.

Authors' data handling: Quantification of nucleated cells was approximated via reference gene primer amplification. Data came from immunoSEQ multiplex PCR; TCRdb stores just in-frame clones and leaves some out. The V and J calls and clone size come from that table; D and trimming were worked out from the DNA. The sample holds tens of thousands of clones; about 82% are singletons and the top ten take over 15%. The germline CDR1 and CDR2 sequences are SGDLS and YYNGEE. The junction had 4 bases not matched to a gene; V was cut back by 2 bases and J by 3 bases. The CDR3 length is 15 residues. This sequence joins TRBV9 and TRBJ2-1; 8 bases fit TRBD1. This TCR came from a woman aged 60-75 years with acute or convalescent COVID-19. Sequencing was performed on peripheral blood. As DNA, the CDR3 is TGTGCCAGCAGCGTTTCAGGGGGCGACTACAATGAGCAGTTCTTC. It specifies CASSVSGGDYNEQFF.